This T cell receptor (beta chain) was sequenced in a study of blood T cell repertoires in COVID-19. Study details: The analysed material was cDNA or gDNA that came from T cells, B-cell-depleted T cells, or PBMCs.

Residents of about two dozen US areas, aged about 18 to 100 years, made up the participants. Each participant's cohort was designated according to participant-reported clinical history. Original processing notes: Amplification of reference gene primers was used by the study to estimate nucleated cell counts. Generated by immunoSEQ multiplex PCR, the TCRdb table keeps only in-frame clones and is missing some. Clone size and the V and J calls come from that table; the DNA yielded D and trimming. The sample lists about 360,000 clones, over 75% occurring once. This clone occurred a few times. This same CDR3 is encoded by further DNA sequences in the sample. Sample: PBMCs or T cells enriched from blood (not recorded which). The TCR comes from a woman between 40 and 55 years old with acute COVID-19.

The CDR3 loop reads CASSLEGAGELFF. CDR3 DNA sequence: TGCGCCAGCAGCTTGGAAGGGGCCGGGGAGCTGTTTTTT. This chain connects TRBV5-1 to TRBJ2-2; tentative D call: TRBD1 (5 bases). The germline V and J ends were trimmed by 0 bases and 6 bases, with 6 bases remaining between them. This CDR3 contains 13 residues. From germline, CDR1 is SGHRS and CDR2 YFSETQ.